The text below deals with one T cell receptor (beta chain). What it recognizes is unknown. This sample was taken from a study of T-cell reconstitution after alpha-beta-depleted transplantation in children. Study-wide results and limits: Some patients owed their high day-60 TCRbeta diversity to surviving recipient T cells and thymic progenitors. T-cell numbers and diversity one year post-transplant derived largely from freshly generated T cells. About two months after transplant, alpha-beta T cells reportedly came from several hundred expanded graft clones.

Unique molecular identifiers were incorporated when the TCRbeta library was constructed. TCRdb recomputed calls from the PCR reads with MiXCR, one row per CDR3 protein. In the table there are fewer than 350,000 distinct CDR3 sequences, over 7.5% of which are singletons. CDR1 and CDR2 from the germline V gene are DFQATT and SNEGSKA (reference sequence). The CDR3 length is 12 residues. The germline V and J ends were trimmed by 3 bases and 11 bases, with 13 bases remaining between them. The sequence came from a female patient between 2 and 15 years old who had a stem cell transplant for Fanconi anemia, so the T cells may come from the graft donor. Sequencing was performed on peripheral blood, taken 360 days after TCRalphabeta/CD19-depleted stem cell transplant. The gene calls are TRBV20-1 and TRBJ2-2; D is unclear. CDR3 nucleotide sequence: TGCAGTGCTAGCGTCGGAAAGACAGAGCTGTTTTTT. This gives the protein CSASVGKTELFF.